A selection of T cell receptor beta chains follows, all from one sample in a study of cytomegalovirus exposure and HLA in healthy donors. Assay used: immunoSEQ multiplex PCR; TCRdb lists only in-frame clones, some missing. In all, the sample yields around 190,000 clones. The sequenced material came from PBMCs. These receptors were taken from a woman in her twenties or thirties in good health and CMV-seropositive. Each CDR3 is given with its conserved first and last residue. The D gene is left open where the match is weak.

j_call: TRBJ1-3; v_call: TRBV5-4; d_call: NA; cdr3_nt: TGTGCCAGCAGCTTGAGGGAAGGGAGGAACACCATATATTTT; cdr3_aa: CASSLREGRNTIYF
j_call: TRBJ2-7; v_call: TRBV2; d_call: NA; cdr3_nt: TGTGCCAGCAGTTACTCCTACGAGCAGTACTTC; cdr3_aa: CASSYSYEQYF
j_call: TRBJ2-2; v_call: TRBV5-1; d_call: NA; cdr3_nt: TGCGCCAGCAGCTTGGGCCCTAGAAACACCGGGGAGCTGTTTTTT; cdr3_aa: CASSLGPRNTGELFF
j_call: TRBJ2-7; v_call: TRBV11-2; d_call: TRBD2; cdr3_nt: TGTGCCAGCTGGGGGGGCTACGAGCAGTACTTC; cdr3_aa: CASWGGYEQYF
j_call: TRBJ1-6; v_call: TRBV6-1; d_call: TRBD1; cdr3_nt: TGTGCCAGCAGTGGGACAGGGCTTTTCTATAATTCACCCCTCCACTTT; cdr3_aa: CASSGTGLFYNSPLHF
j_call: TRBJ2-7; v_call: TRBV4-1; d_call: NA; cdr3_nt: TGCGCCAGCAGCCAAGCCGAGCAGGGGATGGACGAGCAGTACTTC; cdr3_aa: CASSQAEQGMDEQYF
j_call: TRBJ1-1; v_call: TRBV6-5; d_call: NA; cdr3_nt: TGTGCCAGCAGTTACACGGGGGAAGCTTTCTTT; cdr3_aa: CASSYTGEAFF
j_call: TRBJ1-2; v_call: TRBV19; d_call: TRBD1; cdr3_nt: TGTGCCAGTAGTAACCCCGGACAGGGGAACTATGGCTACACCTTC; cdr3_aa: CASSNPGQGNYGYTF
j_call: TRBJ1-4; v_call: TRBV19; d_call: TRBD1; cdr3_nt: TGTGCCAGTAGTAAAACCGGGACAGGGGACGAAAAACTGTTTTTT; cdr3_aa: CASSKTGTGDEKLFF
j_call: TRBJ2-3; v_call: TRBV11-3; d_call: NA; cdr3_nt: TGTGCCAGCAGCCAAGGACAGACGGCAGATACGCAGTATTTT; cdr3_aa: CASSQGQTADTQYF
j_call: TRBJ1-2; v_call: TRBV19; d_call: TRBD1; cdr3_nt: TGTGCCAGTAGTATAGCCCGGGACAGGACGGGCTACACCTTC; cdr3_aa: CASSIARDRTGYTF
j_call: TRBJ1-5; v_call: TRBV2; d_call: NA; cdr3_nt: TGTGCCAGCAGCCCGGGGGTTGGGCGTCAGCCCCAGCATTTT; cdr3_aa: CASSPGVGRQPQHF
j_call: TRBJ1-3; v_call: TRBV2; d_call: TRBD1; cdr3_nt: TGTGCCAGCACCCTGGGACAGGCGTCTGGAGGAAACACCATATATTTT; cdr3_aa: CASTLGQASGGNTIYF
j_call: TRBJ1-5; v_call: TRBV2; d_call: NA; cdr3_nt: TGTGCCAGCAGTGGGGGCGAGAATAATCAGCCCCAGCATTTT; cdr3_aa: CASSGGENNQPQHF
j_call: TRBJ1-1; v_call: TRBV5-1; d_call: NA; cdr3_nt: TGCGCCAGCAGCCCCCTTGGAGGGGCGAACACTGAAGCTTTCTTT; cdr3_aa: CASSPLGGANTEAFF
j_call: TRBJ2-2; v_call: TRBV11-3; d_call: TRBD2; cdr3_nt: TGTGCCAGCAGCCATTGGACTAGCGGGAACACCGGGGAGCTGTTTTTT; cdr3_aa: CASSHWTSGNTGELFF
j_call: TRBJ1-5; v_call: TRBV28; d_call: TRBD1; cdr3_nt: TGTGCCAGCCGGGGACAGGGGCCGAATCAGCCCCAGCATTTT; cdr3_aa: CASRGQGPNQPQHF
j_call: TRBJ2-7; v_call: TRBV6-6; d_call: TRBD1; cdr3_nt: TGTGCCAGCAGGTCGGGACAGGGGGCCTCCTACGAGCAGTACTTC; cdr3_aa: CASRSGQGASYEQYF
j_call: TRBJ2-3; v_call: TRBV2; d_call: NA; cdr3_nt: TGTGCCAGCAGGGTCCCCCAGGGGAGAAACACAGATACGCAGTATTTT; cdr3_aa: CASRVPQGRNTDTQYF
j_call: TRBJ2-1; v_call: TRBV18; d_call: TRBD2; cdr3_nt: TGTGCCAGCTCCGCTAGCGGGGGGGCCACGTACTATGAGCAGTTCTTC; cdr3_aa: CASSASGGATYYEQFF
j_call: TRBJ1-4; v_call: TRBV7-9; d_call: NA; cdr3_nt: TGTGCCAGCAGCTTAGGCTTTGGCGAAAAACTGTTTTTT; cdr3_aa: CASSLGFGEKLFF
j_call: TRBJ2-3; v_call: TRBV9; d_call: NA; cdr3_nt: TGTGCCAGCAGCGCCTCTATCGATACGCAGTATTTT; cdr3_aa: CASSASIDTQYF
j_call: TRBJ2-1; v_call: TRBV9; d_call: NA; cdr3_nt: TGTGCCAGCAGCGTAGTGGCAAACTCCTACAATGAGCAGTTCTTC; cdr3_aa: CASSVVANSYNEQFF
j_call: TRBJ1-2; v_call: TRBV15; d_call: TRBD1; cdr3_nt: TGTGCCACCAGCCGCGGACAGGGGGCTTGGTATGGCTACACCTTC; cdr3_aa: CATSRGQGAWYGYTF
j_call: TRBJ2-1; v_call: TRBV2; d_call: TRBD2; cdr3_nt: TGTGCCAGCAGTGACGCTAGCGGGGGATACAATGAGCAGTTCTTC; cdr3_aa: CASSDASGGYNEQFF
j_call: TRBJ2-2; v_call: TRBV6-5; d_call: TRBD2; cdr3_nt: TGTGCCAGCAGTTTGCCGGGAGGGCCAACCGGGGAGCTGTTTTTT; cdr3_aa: CASSLPGGPTGELFF
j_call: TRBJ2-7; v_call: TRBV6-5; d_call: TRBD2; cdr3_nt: TGTGCCACCGAGGCTAGCGGGAGATCCGAGCAGTACTTC; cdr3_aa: CATEASGRSEQYF
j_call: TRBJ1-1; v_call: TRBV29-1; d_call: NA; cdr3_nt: TGCAGCGTCTCGCTACAGGAGAACACTGAAGCTTTCTTT; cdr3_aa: CSVSLQENTEAFF
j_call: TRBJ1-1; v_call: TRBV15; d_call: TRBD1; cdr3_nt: TGTGCCACCAGCGAAGACAGGGGCAGTAGGATGAACACTGAAGCTTTCTTT; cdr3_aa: CATSEDRGSRMNTEAFF
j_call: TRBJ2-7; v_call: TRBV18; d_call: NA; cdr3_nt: TGTGCCAGCTCACCAGGTTCGGCGGGGCCCCCCTACGAGCAGTACTTC; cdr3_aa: CASSPGSAGPPYEQYF
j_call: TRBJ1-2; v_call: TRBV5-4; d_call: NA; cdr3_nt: TGTGCCAGCAGCTTGGTCCTTAGGGGTTCAGTCTATGGCTACACCTTC; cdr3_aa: CASSLVLRGSVYGYTF
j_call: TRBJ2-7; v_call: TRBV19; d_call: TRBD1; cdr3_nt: TGTGCCAGTAGTGCCGACAGGGATGGGCGGCAGTACTTC; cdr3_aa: CASSADRDGRQYF
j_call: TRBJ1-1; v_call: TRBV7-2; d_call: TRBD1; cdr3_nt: TGTGCCAGCAGCTTAGGGGCCAGGGGGAGCACTGAAGCTTTCTTT; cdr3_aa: CASSLGARGSTEAFF
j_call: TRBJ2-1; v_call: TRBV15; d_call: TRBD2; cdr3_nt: TGTGCCACCAGCACTACTAGCGGGAGGTCCTACAATGAGCAGTTCTTC; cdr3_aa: CATSTTSGRSYNEQFF
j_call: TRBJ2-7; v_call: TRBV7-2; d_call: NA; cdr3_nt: TGTGCCAGCAGCCGCCCCGGGCAGCGGCTTCCTCGGGAGCAGTACTTC; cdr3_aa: CASSRPGQRLPREQYF
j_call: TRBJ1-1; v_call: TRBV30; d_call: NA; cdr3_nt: TGTGCCTGGACAATTGCAAGCGGGGGCACTGAAGCTTTCTTT; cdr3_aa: CAWTIASGGTEAFF
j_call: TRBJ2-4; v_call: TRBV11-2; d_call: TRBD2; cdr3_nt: TGTGCCAGCAGCTTACCCATTAGCGGGAGAGTCGTGAGCTTC; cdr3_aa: CASSLPISGRVVSF
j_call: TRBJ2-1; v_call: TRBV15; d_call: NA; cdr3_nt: TGTGCCACCAGCAGAGATCCGGGATACAATGAGCAGTTCTTC; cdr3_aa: CATSRDPGYNEQFF
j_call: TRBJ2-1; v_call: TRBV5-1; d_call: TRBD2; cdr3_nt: TGCGCCAGCAGGGATATTACCGGGACTAGCTCCTACAATGAGCAGTTCTTC; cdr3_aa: CASRDITGTSSYNEQFF
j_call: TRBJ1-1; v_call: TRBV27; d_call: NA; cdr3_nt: TGTGCCAGCAGCACCTGGACAGAGAATTTGAACACTGAAGCTTTCTTT; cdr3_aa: CASSTWTENLNTEAFF
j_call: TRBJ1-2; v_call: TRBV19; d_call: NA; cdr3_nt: TGTGCCAGTAGATTCTCGGGTCTAAACTATGGCTACACCTTC; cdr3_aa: CASRFSGLNYGYTF
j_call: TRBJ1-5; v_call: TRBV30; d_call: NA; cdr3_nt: TGTGCCTGGAGTGTAGGAGGAGGCGGTAGCAATCAGCCCCAGCATTTT; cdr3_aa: CAWSVGGGGSNQPQHF
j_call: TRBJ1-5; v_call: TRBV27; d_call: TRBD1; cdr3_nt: TGTGCCAGCAGTTCGGGACAGCCTTATAGCAATCAGCCCCAGCATTTT; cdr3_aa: CASSSGQPYSNQPQHF
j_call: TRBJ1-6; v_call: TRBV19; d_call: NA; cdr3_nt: TGTGCCAGTAGTATCGGACTCACACAAGGACGGTCACCCCTCCACTTT; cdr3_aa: CASSIGLTQGRSPLHF
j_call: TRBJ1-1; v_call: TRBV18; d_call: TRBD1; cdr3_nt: TGTGCCAGCTCACCAAGACAGGGGAAGGAGTTTAAGGGTGAAGCTTTCTTT; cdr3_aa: CASSPRQGKEFKGEAFF
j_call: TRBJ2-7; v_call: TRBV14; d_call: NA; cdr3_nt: TGTGCCAGCAGCCGTGCGCCGACTAGGCGGGGCTACGAGCAGTACTTC; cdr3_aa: CASSRAPTRRGYEQYF
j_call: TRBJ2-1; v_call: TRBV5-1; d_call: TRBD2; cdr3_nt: TGCGCCAGCAGCTGGGTTCATCTAGCGGGGAGCTCCTACAATGAGCAGTTCTTC; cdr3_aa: CASSWVHLAGSSYNEQFF
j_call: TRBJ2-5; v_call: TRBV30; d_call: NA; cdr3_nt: TGTGCCTGGAGTGTAACGGGAGTAGGGGAGACCCAGTACTTC; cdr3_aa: CAWSVTGVGETQYF
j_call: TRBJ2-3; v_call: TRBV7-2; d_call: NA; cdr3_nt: TGTGCCAGCAGCTTCTCACCGGTCCCAGATACGCAGTATTTT; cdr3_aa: CASSFSPVPDTQYF
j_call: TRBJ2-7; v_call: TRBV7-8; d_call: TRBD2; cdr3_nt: TGTGCCAGCAGCTTAACTAGCGGTATCTCCTACGAGCAGTACTTC; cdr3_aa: CASSLTSGISYEQYF
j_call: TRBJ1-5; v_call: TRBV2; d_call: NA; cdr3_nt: TGTGCCAGCAGCCCCGGACAAAGGACCCAGCCCCAGCATTTT; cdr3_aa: CASSPGQRTQPQHF
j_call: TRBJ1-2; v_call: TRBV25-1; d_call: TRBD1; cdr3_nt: TGTGCCAGCAGTGGCCGGGACAGGGGGCAACCTGACTATGGCTACACCTTC; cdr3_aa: CASSGRDRGQPDYGYTF
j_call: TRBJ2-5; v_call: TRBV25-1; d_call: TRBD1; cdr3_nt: TGTGCCAGCAGTTCGGGGACAGCACCGCAAGAGACCCAGTACTTC; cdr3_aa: CASSSGTAPQETQYF
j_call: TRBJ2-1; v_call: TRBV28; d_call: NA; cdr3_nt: TGTGCCAGCAGTTCCACCGGGACCAACAGAGGGGGGCAGTTCTTC; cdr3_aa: CASSSTGTNRGGQFF
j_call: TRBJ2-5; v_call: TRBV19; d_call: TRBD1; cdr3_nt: TGTGCCAGTAGTATAGGCGGGTCCACAGGGGGGGAGACCCAGTACTTC; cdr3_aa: CASSIGGSTGGETQYF